A single sample gave rise to the 14 T cell receptor beta chains below, sequenced in a study of control samples from healthy donors and cancer patients. Using immunoSEQ multiplex PCR, the repertoire was profiled, and TCRdb retains in-frame clones only, with some absent. The sample gives tens of thousands of clones, roughly 83% of which show up once; under 40% is in the top ten. The source material was PBMCs. The receptors originated from a man in his sixties or seventies with lung cancer.

The chain has TRBV5-8 and TRBJ1-5, with no clear D. The CDR3 totals 12 residues. Trimming pared 4 bases from V and 5 bases from J, leaving 7 bases between. The germline V gene has CDR1 SGHTS and CDR2 YDEGEE. The CDR3 spells CASSGYDQPQHF. In nucleotides, the CDR3 is TGTGCCAGCAGCGGGTATGATCAGCCCCAGCATTTT.

The rearrangement uses TRBV7-9 and TRBJ1-3; TRBD1 might be the D (5 bases). The CDR3 runs to 15 residues. The germline gives CDR1 SEHNR, CDR2 FQNEAQ (reference sequence). V shed 4 bases and J shed 0 bases, with 10 bases lying between them. This CDR3 is CASSSDSFSGNTIYF. CDR3 in DNA: TGTGCCAGCAGCTCCGACAGTTTCTCTGGAAACACCATATATTTT.

The V gene is TRBV7-3, the J gene TRBJ2-2, with D possibly TRBD1 on 6 matching bases. The CDR3 contains 14 residues. Germline CDR1 reads SGHTA; CDR2 reads FQGTGA. Trimming stripped 6 bases from V and 6 bases from J, with 14 bases between. In DNA form, the CDR3 reads TGTGCCAGCAGTTCACAGGGTTCCTCCGGGGAGCTGTTTTTT. Translated: CASSSQGSSGELFF.

This CDR3 reads CASSGPPRGQTSYTF. As DNA, the CDR3 is TGTGCCAGCAGTGGCCCTCCCAGGGGACAAACGAGCTACACCTTC. The chain is built from TRBV2 and TRBJ1-2; tentatively, D is TRBD1 (6 bases). The CDR3 covers 15 residues. V was pared by 4 bases and J by 9 bases, with 21 bases between. Germline V gives CDR1 SNHLY, CDR2 FYNNEI.

The V call is TRBV7-6, the J call TRBJ1-4, with TRBD1 as a possible D gene (5 bases). The CDR3 covers 14 residues. Germline V gives CDR1 SGHVS, CDR2 FNYEAQ. V shed 4 bases and J shed 7 bases, with 13 bases lying between them. The CDR3 loop is CASSSPGGGEKLFF. CDR3 bases: TGTGCCAGCAGCTCCCCGGGGGGAGGTGAAAAACTGTTTTTT. Together with reference TRBV7-6 and TRBJ1-4, the CDR3 gives the full variable domain: GAGVSQSPRYKVTKRGQDVALRCDPISGHVSLYWYRQALGQGPEFLTYFNYEAQQDKSGLPNDRFSAERPEGSISTLTIQRTEQRDSAMYRCASSSPGGGEKLFFGSGTQLSVL.

This sequence joins TRBV6-5 and TRBJ1-2; 7 bases fit TRBD1. CDR1 is MNHEY and CDR2 is SVGAGI in the germline V gene. V was pared by 0 bases and J by 4 bases, with 5 bases of the junction left unmatched. The CDR3 contains 15 residues. This CDR3 is CASSYSHRGGYGYTF. As DNA, the CDR3 is TGTGCCAGCAGTTACTCGCACAGGGGAGGCTATGGCTACACCTTC.

The rearrangement joins TRBV30 to TRBJ1-1; the D gene is possibly TRBD1 (6 bases). This CDR3 comprises 13 residues. Trimming pared 3 bases from V and 1 base from J, leaving 9 bases between. CDR1 and CDR2 from the germline V gene are GTSNPN and SVGIG (reference sequence). The CDR3 reads CAWSLTGNTEAFF. CDR3 sequence (DNA): TGTGCCTGGAGCCTGACAGGGAACACTGAAGCTTTCTTT.

The rearrangement uses TRBV27 and TRBJ1-2; 12 bases line up with TRBD1. This CDR3 spans 15 amino acids. Trimming took 5 bases from V and 3 from J; bases not matched to a gene: 4. The germline gives CDR1 MNHEY, CDR2 SMNVEV (reference sequence). This CDR3 is CASSHGTGGDYGYTF. The CDR3, as DNA: TGTGCCAGCAGTCACGGGACAGGGGGCGACTATGGCTACACCTTC.

This sequence joins TRBV5-1 and TRBJ2-1, with TRBD2 identical over 8 bases. V trimming: 4 bases; J trimming: 5 bases; junction bases outside the gene matches: 5. Germline V gene lookup returns CDR1 SGHRS and CDR2 YFSETQ. The CDR3 contains 14 residues. CDR3 in DNA: TGCGCCAGCAGCGGAGCGGGGGCACACAATGAGCAGTTCTTC. The encoded protein is CASSGAGAHNEQFF. The whole variable domain, filled in from reference TRBV5-1 and TRBJ2-1, reads KAGVTQTPRYLIKTRGQQVTLSCSPISGHRSVSWYQQTPGQGLQFLFEYFSETQRNKGNFPGRFSGRQFSNSRSEMNVSTLELGDSALYLCASSGAGAHNEQFFGPGTRLTVL.

The chain couples TRBV6-6 to TRBJ2-7, with D possibly matching TRBD2 (5 bases). The CDR3 is 11 residues long. The V gene lost 8 bases and the J gene lost 6 bases, with 11 bases spanning the gap. Germline CDR1 is MNHNY and CDR2 is SVGAGI (reference sequence). Here the CDR3 reads CASGSSGEQYF. The CDR3 nucleotides read TGTGCCAGCGGGAGTAGTGGCGAGCAGTACTTC.

The rearrangement links TRBV5-6 to TRBJ2-5, with D unclear. Trimming took off 3 bases at V and 5 bases at J, with 20 bases between the two ends. The CDR3 totals 16 residues. Looked up from germline, CDR1 is SGHDT and CDR2 is YYEEEE. As DNA, the CDR3 is TGTGCCAGCAGCTCCTTTTCGGGCTGGCCGGAGGAGACCCAGTACTTC. Translating it yields CASSSFSGWPEETQYF.

Here the CDR3 DNA reads TGCAGTGCTAGTGGGGCAGGAGGCAATCAGCCCCAGCATTTT. It is translated as CSASGAGGNQPQHF. V usage is TRBV20-1 and J usage is TRBJ1-5; TRBD1 is a possible D gene (5 bases). V lost 3 bases and J 2 bases, leaving 11 bases between the germline ends. Germline V gene sequence: CDR1 DFQATT, CDR2 SNEGSKA (reference sequence). This CDR3 is built from 14 residues.

The V gene is TRBV7-9, the J gene TRBJ1-5; tentatively, D is TRBD1 (5 bases). V was pared by 8 bases and J by 1 base, with 15 bases between. The CDR3 has 15 residues. Germline-derived CDR1 and CDR2 are SEHNR and FQNEAQ (reference sequence). The CDR3 region is CASQKGEASNQPQHF. In DNA, the CDR3 is TGTGCCAGCCAAAAAGGGGAAGCGAGCAATCAGCCCCAGCATTTT.

The chain uses TRBV4-3 and TRBJ2-3, with unresolved D. The CDR3 has 14 residues. V was trimmed by 1 base and J by 5 bases, leaving 10 bases between them. Germline V gives CDR1 LGHNA, CDR2 YSLEER. CDR3 DNA sequence: TGCGCCAGCAGCCAAGCTGGGCCCAGAGATACGCAGTATTTT. This translates into CASSQAGPRDTQYF.